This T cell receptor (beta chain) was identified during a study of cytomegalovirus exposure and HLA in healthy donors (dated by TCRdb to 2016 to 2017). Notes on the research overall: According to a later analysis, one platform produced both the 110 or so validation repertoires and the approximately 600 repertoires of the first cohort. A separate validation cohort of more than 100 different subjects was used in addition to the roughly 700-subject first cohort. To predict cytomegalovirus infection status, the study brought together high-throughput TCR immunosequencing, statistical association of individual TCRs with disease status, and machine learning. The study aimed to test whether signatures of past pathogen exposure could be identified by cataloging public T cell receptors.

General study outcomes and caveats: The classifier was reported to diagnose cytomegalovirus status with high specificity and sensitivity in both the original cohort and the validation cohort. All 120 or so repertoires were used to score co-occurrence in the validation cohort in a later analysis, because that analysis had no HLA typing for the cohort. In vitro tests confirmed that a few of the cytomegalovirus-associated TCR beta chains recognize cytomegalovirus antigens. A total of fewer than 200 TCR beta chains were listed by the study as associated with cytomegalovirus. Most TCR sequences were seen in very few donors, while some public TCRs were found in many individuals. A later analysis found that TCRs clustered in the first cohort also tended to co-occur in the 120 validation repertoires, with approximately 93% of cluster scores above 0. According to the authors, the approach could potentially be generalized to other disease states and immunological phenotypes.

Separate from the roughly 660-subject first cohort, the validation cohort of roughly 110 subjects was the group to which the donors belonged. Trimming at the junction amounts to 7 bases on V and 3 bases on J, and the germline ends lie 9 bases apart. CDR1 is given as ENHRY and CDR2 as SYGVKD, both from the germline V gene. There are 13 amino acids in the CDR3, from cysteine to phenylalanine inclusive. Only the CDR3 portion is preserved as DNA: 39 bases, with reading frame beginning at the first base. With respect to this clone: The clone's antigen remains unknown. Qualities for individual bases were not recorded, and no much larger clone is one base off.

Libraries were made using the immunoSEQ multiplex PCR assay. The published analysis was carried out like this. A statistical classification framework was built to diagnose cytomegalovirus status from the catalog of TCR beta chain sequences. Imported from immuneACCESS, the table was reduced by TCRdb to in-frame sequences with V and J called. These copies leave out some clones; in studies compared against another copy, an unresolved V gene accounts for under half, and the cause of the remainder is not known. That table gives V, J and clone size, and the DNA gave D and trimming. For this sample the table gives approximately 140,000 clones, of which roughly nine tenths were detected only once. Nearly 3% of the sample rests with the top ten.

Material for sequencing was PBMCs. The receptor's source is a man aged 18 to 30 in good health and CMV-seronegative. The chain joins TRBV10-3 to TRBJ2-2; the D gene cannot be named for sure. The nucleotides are TGTGCCATCAATTACAGAGACACCGGGGAGCTGTTTTTT. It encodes CAINYRDTGELFF.